A selection of T cell receptor beta chains follows, all from one sample in a study of blood T cell repertoires in COVID-19. The assay was immunoSEQ multiplex PCR, and TCRdb's table has in-frame clones only and misses some. In the table there are fewer than 80,000 clones, roughly four fifths of which are singletons. Sequencing was performed on peripheral blood. The receptor source for this set is an elderly woman with acute or convalescent COVID-19. Both conserved end residues are part of each CDR3. Each record gives: V gene, clone size, J gene, D gene, CDR3 length, CDR3 DNA, CDR3 protein. The D gene is left open where the match is weak. Clone size is not always given. Where it is, it says once, few, many or a class for expanded clones.

>TRBV6-6|NA|TRBJ1-4|NA|15
TGTGCCAGCAGTCCGCGGGGGGGAACTAATGAAAAACTGTTTTTT
CASSPRGGTNEKLFF
>TRBV6-6|NA|TRBJ2-1|TRBD2|16
TGTGCCAGCAGTTACTCAGGGACTAGCGGGGGCAATGAGCAGTTCTTC
CASSYSGTSGGNEQFF
>TRBV4-2|NA|TRBJ1-3|NA|17
TGTGCCAGCAGCCAAGATTACGCCCTCCGGGGGGCTGACACCATATATTTT
CASSQDYALRGADTIYF
>TRBV18|NA|TRBJ2-7|TRBD2|16
TGTGCCAGCTCACCACTGGCTAGCGGGGGGGCCTACGAGCAGTACTTC
CASSPLASGGAYEQYF
>TRBV12-3/TRBV12-4|NA|TRBJ1-4|TRBD1|13
TGTGCCAGCATTCTAACAGGGGGTGAAAAACTGTTTTTT
CASILTGGEKLFF
>TRBV18|NA|TRBJ1-2|NA|14
TGTGCCAGCTCCCCCGATTCGCTGGCCTATGGCTACACCTTC
CASSPDSLAYGYTF
>TRBV12-5|NA|TRBJ1-1|NA|14
TGTGCTAGTGGCCGGGACGGGAGGAACACTGAAGCTTTCTTT
CASGRDGRNTEAFF
>TRBV6-1|once|TRBJ2-7|TRBD2|18
TGTGCCAGCAGTGAAACCACCCGCGGGGGGGTTTTATCATACGAGCAGTACTTC
CASSETTRGGVLSYEQYF
>TRBV4-1|NA|TRBJ2-2|TRBD1|16
TGCGCCAGCAAACTTGAAGGGACAGCTTGGGGCGGGGAGCTGTTTTTT
CASKLEGTAWGGELFF
>TRBV21-1|NA|TRBJ2-3|NA|18
TGTGCCAGCAGCAACTCCGGGAAAGGGCGGGGGTATACAGATACGCAGTATTTT
CASSNSGKGRGYTDTQYF
>TRBV6-5|NA|TRBJ2-3|NA|15
TGTGCCAGCAGTTACTCGGGGGGGCCAGGGGATACGCAGTATTTT
CASSYSGGPGDTQYF